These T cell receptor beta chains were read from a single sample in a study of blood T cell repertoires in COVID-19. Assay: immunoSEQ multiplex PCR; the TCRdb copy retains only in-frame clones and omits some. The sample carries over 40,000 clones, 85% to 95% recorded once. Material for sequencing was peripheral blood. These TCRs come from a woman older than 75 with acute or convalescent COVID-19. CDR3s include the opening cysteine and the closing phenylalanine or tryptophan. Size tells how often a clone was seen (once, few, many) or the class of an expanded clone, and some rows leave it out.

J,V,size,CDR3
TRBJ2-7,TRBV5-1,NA,CASSQPSDSSYEQYF
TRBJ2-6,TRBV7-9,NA,CASSLAGDGANVLTF
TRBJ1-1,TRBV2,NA,CASSTGDSEAFF
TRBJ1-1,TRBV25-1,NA,CASSRTGADTEAFF
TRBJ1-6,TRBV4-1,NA,CASSQGSDNSPLHF
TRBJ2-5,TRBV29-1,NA,CSVAWTGETQYF
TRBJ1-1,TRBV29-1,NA,CSVVGTGGSNTEAFF
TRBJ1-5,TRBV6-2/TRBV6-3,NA,CASSFVQGYSNQPQHF
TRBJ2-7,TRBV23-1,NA,CASSQSGQGSYEQYF
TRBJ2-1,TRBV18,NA,CASSPSTSGFYNEQFF
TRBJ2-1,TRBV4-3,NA,CASSQDRGTSGRFGQFF
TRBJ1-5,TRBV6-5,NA,CASSWGTGPNQPQHF
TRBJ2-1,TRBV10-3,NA,CAISVGTSDNEQFF
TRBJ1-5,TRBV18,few,CASSPPLVENQPQHF
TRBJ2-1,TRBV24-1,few,CATSDSGQGDGNEQFF
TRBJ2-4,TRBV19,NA,CASSPGRGDIQYF
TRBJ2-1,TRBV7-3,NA,CASSLTGGNSYNEQFF
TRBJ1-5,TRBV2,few,CASSGDQLVFSNQPQHF
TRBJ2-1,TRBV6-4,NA,CASSLTSGDNNEQFF